Listed below are T cell receptor beta chains from one sample, sequenced in a study of shared clonotypes between healthy human individuals. TCRdb keeps only in-frame clones here, not all; method: immunoSEQ multiplex PCR. The sample consists of about 2 million clones, about 95% of them appearing once. Sequenced input: naive CD8+ T cells sorted from blood. These receptors originate from a man between 18 and 35 years old in good health. Both conserved end residues are part of each CDR3. The order of the fields is CDR3 length, J gene, D gene, clone size, V gene, CDR3 DNA, CDR3 protein. The D gene is left open where the match is weak. Clone size is given for some rows only: seen once, a few or many times, or a class if the clone is expanded.

>14|TRBJ1-5|TRBD1|once|TRBV10-3
TGTGCCACGTCAGGGGGCGAGGGCAATCAGCCCCAGCATTTT
CATSGGEGNQPQHF
>15|TRBJ2-7|TRBD1|-|TRBV28
TGTGCCAGCCACCCTCGGACAGGGGCGTCCTACGAGCAGTACTTC
CASHPRTGASYEQYF
>15|TRBJ1-5|TRBD1|-|TRBV28
TGTGCCAGCAGTTTAAGGACAGGACCCAATCAGCCCCAGCATTTT
CASSLRTGPNQPQHF
>16|TRBJ2-2|TRBD2|-|TRBV4-3
TGCGCCAGCAGCCAAAGACTAGCGCTAGACACCGGGGAGCTGTTTTTT
CASSQRLALDTGELFF
>15|TRBJ2-2|-|-|TRBV5-1
TGCGCCAGCAGCCTTGATGGTGTGGCCGACGGGGAGCTGTTTTTT
CASSLDGVADGELFF
>13|TRBJ2-7|-|-|TRBV11-3
TGTGCCAGCAGCGCCGGTCACTCCTACGAGCAGTACTTC
CASSAGHSYEQYF
>14|TRBJ2-7|-|-|TRBV5-3
TGTGCCAGAAGCTTGGTCTCAAGCTCCTACGAGCAGTACTTC
CARSLVSSSYEQYF
>18|TRBJ2-5|-|-|TRBV30
TGTGCCTGGAGTGTACTAATTAAGGGAAGAGGGTTTGGAGAGACCCAGTACTTC
CAWSVLIKGRGFGETQYF
>15|TRBJ2-7|-|-|TRBV10-3
TGTGCCATCAGTGAGTCTAGAGACAGCTCCTACGAGCAGTACTTC
CAISESRDSSYEQYF
>16|TRBJ1-1|-|-|TRBV6-6
TGTGCCAGCAGTTACAAATTGGGGGAGGGGAACACTGAAGCTTTCTTT
CASSYKLGEGNTEAFF
>15|TRBJ2-3|-|-|TRBV7-9
TGTGCCAGCAGCGGGTCGGGGGCCGGAGGGTACACGCAGTATTTT
CASSGSGAGGYTQYF
>15|TRBJ1-6|-|-|TRBV6-1
TGTGCCAGCAGTGAAACTGGTCCCTATAATTCACCCCTCCACTTT
CASSETGPYNSPLHF
>13|TRBJ1-2|-|few|TRBV5-1
TGCGCCAGCAGCTTGGGAGGGGACTATGGCTACACCTTC
CASSLGGDYGYTF
>16|TRBJ2-3|TRBD2|-|TRBV19
TGTGCCAGTAGTTTACGACTAGCGGGAAGCACAGATACGCAGTATTTT
CASSLRLAGSTDTQYF
>16|TRBJ2-6|-|-|TRBV11-2
TGTGCCAGCAGCCCGCCGGGGTTACATGGGGCCAACGTCCTGACTTTC
CASSPPGLHGANVLTF
>14|TRBJ2-7|TRBD1|-|TRBV29-1
TGCAGCGTTGAATCAGGGACAGGCTCCTACGAGCAGTACTTC
CSVESGTGSYEQYF
>14|TRBJ2-2|-|-|TRBV13
TGTGCCAGCAGCCTAAGCGGAAGCACCGGGGAGCTGTTTTTT
CASSLSGSTGELFF
>15|TRBJ2-7|-|-|TRBV27
TGTGCCAGCAGTTTGGCCACGGGGGTGCCCTACGAGCAGTACTTC
CASSLATGVPYEQYF